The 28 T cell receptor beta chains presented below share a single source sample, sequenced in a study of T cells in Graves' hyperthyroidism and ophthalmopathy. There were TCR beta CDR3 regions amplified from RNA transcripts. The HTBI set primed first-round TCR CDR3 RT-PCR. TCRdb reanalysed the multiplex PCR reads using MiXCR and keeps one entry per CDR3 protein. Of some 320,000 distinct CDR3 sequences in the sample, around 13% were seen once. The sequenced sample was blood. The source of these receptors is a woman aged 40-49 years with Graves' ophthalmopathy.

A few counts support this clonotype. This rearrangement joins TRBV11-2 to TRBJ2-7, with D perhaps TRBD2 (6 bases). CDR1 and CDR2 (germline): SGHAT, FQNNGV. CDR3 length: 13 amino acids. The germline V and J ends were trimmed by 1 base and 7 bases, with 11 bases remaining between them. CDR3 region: CASSLADRGEQYF. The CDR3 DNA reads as TGTGCCAGCAGCTTAGCGGACCGGGGGGAGCAGTACTTC.

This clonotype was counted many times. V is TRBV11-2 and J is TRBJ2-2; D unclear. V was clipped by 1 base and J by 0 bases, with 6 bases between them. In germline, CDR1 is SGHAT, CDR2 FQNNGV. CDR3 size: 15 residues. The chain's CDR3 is CASSLAQTNTGELFF. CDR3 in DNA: TGTGCCAGCAGCTTAGCCCAGACGAACACCGGGGAGCTGTTTTTT.

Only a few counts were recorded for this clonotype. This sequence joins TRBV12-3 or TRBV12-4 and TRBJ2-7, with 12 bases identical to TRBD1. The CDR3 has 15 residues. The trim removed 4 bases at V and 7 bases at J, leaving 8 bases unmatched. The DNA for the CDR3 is TGTGCCAGCAGTTCTCAGCGGGACAGGGGGCTTGAGCAGTACTTC. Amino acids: CASSSQRDRGLEQYF.

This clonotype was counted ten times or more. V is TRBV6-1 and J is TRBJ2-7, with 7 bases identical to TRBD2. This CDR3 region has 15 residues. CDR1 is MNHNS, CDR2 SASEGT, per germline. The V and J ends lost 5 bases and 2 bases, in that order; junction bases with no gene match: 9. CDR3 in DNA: TGTGCCAGCAGTAGCGGGACGGCGGACACCTACGAGCAGTACTTC. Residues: CASSSGTADTYEQYF.

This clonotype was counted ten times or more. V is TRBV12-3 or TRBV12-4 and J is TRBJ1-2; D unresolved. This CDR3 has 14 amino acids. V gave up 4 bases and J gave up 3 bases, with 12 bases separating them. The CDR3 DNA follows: TGTGCCAGCAGTTCCCCGGCGGGGTACTATGGCTACACCTTC. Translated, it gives CASSSPAGYYGYTF.

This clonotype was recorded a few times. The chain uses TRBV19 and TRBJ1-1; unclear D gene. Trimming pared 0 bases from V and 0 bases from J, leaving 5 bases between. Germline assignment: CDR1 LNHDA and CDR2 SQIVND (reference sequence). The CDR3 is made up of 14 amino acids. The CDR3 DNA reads TGTGCCAGTAGTATAGAGGGAGTGAACACTGAAGCTTTCTTT. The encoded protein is CASSIEGVNTEAFF.

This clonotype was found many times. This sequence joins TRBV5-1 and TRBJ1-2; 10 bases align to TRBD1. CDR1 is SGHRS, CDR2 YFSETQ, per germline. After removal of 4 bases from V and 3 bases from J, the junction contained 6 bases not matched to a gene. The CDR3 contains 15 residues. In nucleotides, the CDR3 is TGCGCCAGCAGCAAAGGGACAGGGGACTACTATGGCTACACCTTC. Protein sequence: CASSKGTGDYYGYTF.

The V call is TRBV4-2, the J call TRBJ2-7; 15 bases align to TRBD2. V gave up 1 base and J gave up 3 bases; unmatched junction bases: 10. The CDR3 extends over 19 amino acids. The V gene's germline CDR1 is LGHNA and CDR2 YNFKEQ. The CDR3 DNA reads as TGTGCCAGCAGCCAAGCGGCCGGGACTAGCGGGGGGCCTGTCTACGAGCAGTACTTC. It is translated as CASSQAAGTSGGPVYEQYF.

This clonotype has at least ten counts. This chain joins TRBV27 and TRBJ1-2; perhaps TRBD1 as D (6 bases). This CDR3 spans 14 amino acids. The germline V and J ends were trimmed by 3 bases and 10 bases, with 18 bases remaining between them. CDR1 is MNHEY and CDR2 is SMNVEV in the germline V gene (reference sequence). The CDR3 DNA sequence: TGTGCCAGCAGTTTCCGGACAGATTACATGGTCTACACCTTC. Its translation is CASSFRTDYMVYTF.

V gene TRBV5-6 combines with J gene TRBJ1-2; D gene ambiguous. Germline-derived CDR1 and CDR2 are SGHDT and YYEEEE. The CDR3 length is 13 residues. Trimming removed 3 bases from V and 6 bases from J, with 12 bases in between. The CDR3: CASSSSRTDGYTF. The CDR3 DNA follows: TGTGCCAGCAGCTCATCCAGGACGGATGGCTACACCTTC.

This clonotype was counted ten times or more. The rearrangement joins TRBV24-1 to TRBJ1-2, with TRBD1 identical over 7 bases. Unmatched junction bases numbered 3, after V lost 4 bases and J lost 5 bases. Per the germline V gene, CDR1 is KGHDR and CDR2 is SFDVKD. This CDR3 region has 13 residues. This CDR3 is CATSEGQEYGYTF. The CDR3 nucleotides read TGTGCCACCAGTGAAGGACAGGAGTATGGCTACACCTTC.

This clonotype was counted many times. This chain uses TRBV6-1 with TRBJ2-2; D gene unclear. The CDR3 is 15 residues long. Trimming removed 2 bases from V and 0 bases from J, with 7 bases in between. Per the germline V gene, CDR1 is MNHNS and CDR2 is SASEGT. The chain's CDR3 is CASSELTTNTGELFF. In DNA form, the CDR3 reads TGTGCCAGCAGTGAACTGACAACGAACACCGGGGAGCTGTTTTTT.

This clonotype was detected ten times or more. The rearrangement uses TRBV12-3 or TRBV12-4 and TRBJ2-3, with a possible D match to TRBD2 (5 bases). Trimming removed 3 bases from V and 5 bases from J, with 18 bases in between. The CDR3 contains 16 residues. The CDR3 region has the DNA TGTGCCAGCAGTTTGAGCACGGGAAGATGGGGAGATACGCAGTATTTT. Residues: CASSLSTGRWGDTQYF.

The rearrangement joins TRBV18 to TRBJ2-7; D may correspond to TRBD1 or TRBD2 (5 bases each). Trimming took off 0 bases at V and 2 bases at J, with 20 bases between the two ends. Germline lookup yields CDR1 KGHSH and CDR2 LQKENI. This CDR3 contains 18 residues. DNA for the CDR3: TGTGCCAGCTCACCACCTGAGGAACGAGGGGACGGAGCCTACGAGCAGTACTTC. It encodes CASSPPEERGDGAYEQYF.

CDR3 residues: CASSLLAVISEQFF. CDR3 bases: TGTGCCAGCAGCTTACTAGCGGTAATATCCGAGCAGTTCTTC. This chain joins TRBV7-9 and TRBJ2-1; 7 bases match TRBD2. Unmatched junction bases numbered 8, after V lost 2 bases and J lost 10 bases. The CDR3 extends over 14 amino acids. In germline, CDR1 is SEHNR, CDR2 FQNEAQ (reference sequence).

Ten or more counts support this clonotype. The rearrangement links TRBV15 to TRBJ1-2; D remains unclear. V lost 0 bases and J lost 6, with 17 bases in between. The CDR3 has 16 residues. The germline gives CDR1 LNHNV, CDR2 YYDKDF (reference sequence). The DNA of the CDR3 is TGTGCCACCAGCAGAGATCATCAGGCGCGGCGGAATGGCTACACCTTC. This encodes CATSRDHQARRNGYTF.

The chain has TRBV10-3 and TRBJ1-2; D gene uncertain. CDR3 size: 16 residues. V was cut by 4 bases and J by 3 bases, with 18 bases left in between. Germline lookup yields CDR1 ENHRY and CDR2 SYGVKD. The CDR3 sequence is CAISASRQAGYYGYTF. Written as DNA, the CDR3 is TGTGCCATCAGTGCATCTCGCCAGGCCGGATACTATGGCTACACCTTC.

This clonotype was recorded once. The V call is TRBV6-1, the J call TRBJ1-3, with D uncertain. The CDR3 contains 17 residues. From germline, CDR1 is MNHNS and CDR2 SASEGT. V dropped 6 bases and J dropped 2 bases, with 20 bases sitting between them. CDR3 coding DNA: TGTGCCAGCAGAGCCCCCGGAGTGGCCGGCACTGGAAACACCATATATTTT. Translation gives CASRAPGVAGTGNTIYF.

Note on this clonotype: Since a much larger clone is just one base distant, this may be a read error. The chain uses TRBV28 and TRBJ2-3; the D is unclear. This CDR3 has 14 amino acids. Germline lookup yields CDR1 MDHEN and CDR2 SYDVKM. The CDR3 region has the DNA TGTGCCAGCAGTTTTGGCAGGAGCACAGATGCGCAGTATTTT. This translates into CASSFGRSTDAQYF.

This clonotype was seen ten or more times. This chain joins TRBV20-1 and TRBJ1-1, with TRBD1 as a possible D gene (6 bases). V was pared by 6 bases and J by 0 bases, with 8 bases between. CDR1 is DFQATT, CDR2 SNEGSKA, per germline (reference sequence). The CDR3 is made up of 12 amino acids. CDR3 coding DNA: TGCAGTGCAAGGACAGTGAACACTGAAGCTTTCTTT. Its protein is CSARTVNTEAFF.

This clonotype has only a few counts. The DNA for the CDR3 is TGCAGTGCTAACCCTACCTTGGGGACCCAGTACTTC. Translated: CSANPTLGTQYF. The chain recombines TRBV20-1 with TRBJ2-5; D is ambiguous. There are 12 residues in the CDR3. V lost 4 bases, J lost 7 bases, and 13 bases lay in between. CDR1 and CDR2 from the germline V gene are DFQATT and SNEGSKA (reference sequence).

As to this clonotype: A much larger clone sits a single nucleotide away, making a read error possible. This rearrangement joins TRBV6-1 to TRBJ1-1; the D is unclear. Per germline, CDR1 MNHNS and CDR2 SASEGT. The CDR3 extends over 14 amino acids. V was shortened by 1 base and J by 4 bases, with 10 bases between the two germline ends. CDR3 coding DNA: TGTGCCAGCAGTGAAGAGAAATGGGGCACTGAAGCTTTCTTT. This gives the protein CASSEEKWGTEAFF.

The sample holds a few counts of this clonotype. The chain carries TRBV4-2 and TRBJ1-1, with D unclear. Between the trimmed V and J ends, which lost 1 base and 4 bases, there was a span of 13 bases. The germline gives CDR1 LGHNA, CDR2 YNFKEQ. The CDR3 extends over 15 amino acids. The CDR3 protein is CASSQGAGFGTEAFF. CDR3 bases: TGTGCCAGCAGCCAAGGGGCGGGTTTCGGCACTGAAGCTTTCTTT.

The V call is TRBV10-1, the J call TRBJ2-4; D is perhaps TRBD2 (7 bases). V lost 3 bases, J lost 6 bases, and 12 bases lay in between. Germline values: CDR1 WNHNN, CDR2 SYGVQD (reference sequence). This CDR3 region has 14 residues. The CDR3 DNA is TGCGCCAGCAGTGAAGGGGGGGAGGGAAACATTCAGTACTTC. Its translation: CASSEGGEGNIQYF.

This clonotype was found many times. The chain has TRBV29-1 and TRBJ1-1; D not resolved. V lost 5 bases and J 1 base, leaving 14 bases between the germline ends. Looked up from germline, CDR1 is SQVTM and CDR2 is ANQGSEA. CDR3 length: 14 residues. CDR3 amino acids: CSVRAGNGNTEAFF. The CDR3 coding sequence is TGCAGCGTTAGAGCGGGGAACGGGAACACTGAAGCTTTCTTT.

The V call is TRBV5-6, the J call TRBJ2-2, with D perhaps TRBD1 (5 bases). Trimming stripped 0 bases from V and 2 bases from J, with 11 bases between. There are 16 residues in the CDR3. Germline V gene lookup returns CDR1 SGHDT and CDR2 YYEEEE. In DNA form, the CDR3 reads TGTGCCAGCAGCTTGGTTACAGGATATAACACCGGGGAGCTGTTTTTT. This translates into CASSLVTGYNTGELFF.

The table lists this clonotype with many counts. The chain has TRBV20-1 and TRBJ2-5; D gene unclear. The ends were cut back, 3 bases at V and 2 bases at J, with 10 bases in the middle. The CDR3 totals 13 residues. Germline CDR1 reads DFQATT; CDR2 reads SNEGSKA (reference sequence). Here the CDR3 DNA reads TGCAGTGCTAGCTGGCAGGTACAAGAGACCCAGTACTTC. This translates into CSASWQVQETQYF.

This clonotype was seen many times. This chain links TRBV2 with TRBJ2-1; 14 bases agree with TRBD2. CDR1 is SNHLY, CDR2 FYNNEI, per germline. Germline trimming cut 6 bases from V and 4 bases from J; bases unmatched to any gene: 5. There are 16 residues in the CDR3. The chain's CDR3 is CASSGRLAGGYNEQFF. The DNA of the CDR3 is TGTGCCAGCAGCGGAAGACTAGCGGGAGGGTACAATGAGCAGTTCTTC.